The 25 T cell receptor beta chains listed next were all sequenced from one sample in a study of shared clonotypes between healthy human individuals. Profiled with immunoSEQ multiplex PCR; TCRdb holds only in-frame clones, not every one. The sample has roughly 380,000 clones, 90% to 98% seen once; the top ten hold 0.32%. The sample taken for sequencing was memory CD8+ T cells sorted from blood. Subset of the sample: CD45RO+ cells pooled with CCR7-negative TemRA cells. These receptors were taken from a man aged 30-40 years in good health.

This clone was detected once. The chain is built from TRBV5-1 and TRBJ1-4; 7 nucleotides align to TRBD1. This CDR3 comprises 15 residues. V dropped 0 bases and J dropped 6; count of bases not matched to a gene: 5. CDR1 is SGHRS and CDR2 is YFSETQ in the germline V gene. This CDR3 is CASSLGLGTDEKLFF. CDR3 sequence (DNA): TGCGCCAGCAGCTTGGGACTCGGGACAGATGAAAAACTGTTTTTT. Full variable domain (remainder filled in from reference TRBV5-1 and TRBJ1-4): KAGVTQTPRYLIKTRGQQVTLSCSPISGHRSVSWYQQTPGQGLQFLFEYFSETQRNKGNFPGRFSGRQFSNSRSEMNVSTLELGDSALYLCASSLGLGTDEKLFFGSGTQLSVL.

The chain has TRBV27 and TRBJ1-5; D is uncertain. Per germline, CDR1 MNHEY and CDR2 SMNVEV (reference sequence). The CDR3 has 14 residues. V lost 1 base and J 3 bases, leaving 7 bases between the germline ends. The CDR3, as DNA: TGTGCCAGCAGTTTATACAGCCCCAATCAGCCCCAGCATTTT. This gives the protein CASSLYSPNQPQHF.

V usage is TRBV28 and J usage is TRBJ2-7; 14 bases align to TRBD2. The germline CDR1 and CDR2 sequences are MDHEN and SYDVKM. The CDR3 extends over 17 amino acids. The trim removed 4 bases at V and 6 bases at J, leaving 11 bases unmatched. In DNA, the CDR3 is TGTGCCAGCAGTTCCCCCCCGGGACTAGCGGGAGATCCCGAGCAGTACTTC. The encoded protein is CASSSPPGLAGDPEQYF.

A note on this clone: The CDR3 does not close with the conserved phenylalanine or tryptophan, likely indicating a read error. V is TRBV7-2 and J is TRBJ2-7; D call uncertain. CDR1 and CDR2 (germline): SGHTA, FQGNSA. The CDR3 runs to 12 residues. Trimming took 4 bases from V and 0 from J, leaving 4 bases between them. As DNA, the CDR3 is TGTGCCAGCAGCTACAGCTCCTACGAGCAGTACCTC. It encodes CASSYSSYEQYL.

Comment on this clone: This CDR3 is also generated by other DNA sequences in the sample. The V gene is TRBV30, the J gene TRBJ1-3, with D possibly TRBD1 on 6 matching bases. Looked up from germline, CDR1 is GTSNPN and CDR2 is SVGIG (reference sequence). CDR3 length equals 12 residues. The V gene lost 3 bases and the J gene lost 3 bases, with 6 bases spanning the gap. DNA for the CDR3: TGTGCCTGGAGGACAGGTGGAAACACCATATATTTT. Its translation is CAWRTGGNTIYF.

The gene calls are TRBV6-1 and TRBJ2-7; 9 positions match TRBD1. CDR1 and CDR2 (germline): MNHNS, SASEGT. CDR3 length equals 15 residues. V lost 4 bases and J lost 2; bases outside the gene matches: 6. CDR3 coding DNA: TGTGCCAGCAGTGCAGCGGGACAGGGAACCTACGAGCAGTACTTC. Its translation is CASSAAGQGTYEQYF.

This rearrangement joins TRBV12-5 to TRBJ1-1; D not resolved. This CDR3 comprises 16 residues. Germline V gene lookup returns CDR1 LGHNT and CDR2 FRNRAP. Trimming left V 0 bases short and J 0 bases short, with 11 bases between. CDR3 sequence (DNA): TGTGCTAGTGGTTTGGTACGCAGGCTCATGAACACTGAAGCTTTCTTT. It yields the protein CASGLVRRLMNTEAFF.

Regarding this clone: Other nucleotide sequences from this sample produce the same CDR3. The chain joins TRBV20-1 to TRBJ2-1, with no clear D. The CDR3 covers 11 residues. The germline CDR1 and CDR2 sequences are DFQATT and SNEGSKA (reference sequence). Trimming stripped 1 base from V and 7 bases from J, with 5 bases between. The CDR3 DNA reads TGCAGTGCTAGAGTATATAATGAGCAGTTCTTC. Amino acid sequence: CSARVYNEQFF.

This chain links TRBV4-1 with TRBJ1-6, with D unclear. Deletions cut 3 bases from V and 7 bases from J, with 16 bases between. CDR1 is MGHRA, CDR2 YSYEKL, per germline. This CDR3 has 16 residues. CDR3 DNA sequence: TGCGCCAGCAGCCAGAGCCCGGGTTTGCCAAATTCACCCCTCCACTTT. Translation gives CASSQSPGLPNSPLHF.

This chain connects TRBV30 to TRBJ1-2; D may be TRBD1 (5 bases). CDR3 length: 13 amino acids. V was clipped by 0 bases and J by 4 bases, with 9 bases between them. Germline assignment: CDR1 GTSNPN and CDR2 SVGIG (reference sequence). DNA of the CDR3: TGTGCCTGGAGTGTTCTTCAGGGCTATGGCTACACCTTC. Translating gives CAWSVLQGYGYTF.

The chain has TRBV6-5 and TRBJ1-3; 7 bases match TRBD1. The ends lost 0 bases at V and 4 bases at J; junction bases unmatched: 6. CDR3 length equals 16 residues. CDR1 is MNHEY, CDR2 SVGAGI, per germline. CDR3 loop: CASSYSRGQRGNTIYF. The DNA of the CDR3 is TGTGCCAGCAGTTACTCAAGGGGGCAGAGGGGAAACACCATATATTTT.

V is TRBV30 and J is TRBJ1-4, with 10 positions matching TRBD1. The CDR3 totals 14 residues. The germline V gene encodes CDR1 GTSNPN and CDR2 SVGIG (reference sequence). J was trimmed by 6 bases and V by 3 bases; bases with no gene match: 4. In nucleotides, the CDR3 is TGTGCCTGGAGCTCCGGGACAGGGGATGAAAAACTGTTTTTT. Amino acids: CAWSSGTGDEKLFF.

The chain carries TRBV7-9 and TRBJ2-3, with TRBD1 identical over 9 bases. V gave up 5 bases and J gave up 5 bases; unmatched junction bases: 11. The length of the CDR3 is 16 residues. Germline V gives CDR1 SEHNR, CDR2 FQNEAQ (reference sequence). The CDR3 reads CASSPGDRVTEDTQYF. In nucleotides, the CDR3 is TGTGCCAGCAGCCCAGGGGACAGGGTAACTGAAGATACGCAGTATTTT.

Remarks on this clone: Other DNA sequences in this specimen translate into the identical CDR3. The chain couples TRBV18 to TRBJ2-3; D is ambiguous. Germline assignment: CDR1 KGHSH and CDR2 LQKENI. This CDR3 has 11 residues. The ends were cut back, 2 bases at V and 5 bases at J, with 2 bases in the middle. CDR3 amino acids: CASSPGDTQYF. CDR3 coding DNA: TGTGCCAGCTCACCAGGAGATACGCAGTATTTT.

The V and J genes are TRBV18 and TRBJ1-4; D call uncertain. Trimming stripped 4 bases from V and 4 bases from J, with 7 bases between. CDR3 size: 13 residues. The germline V gene has CDR1 KGHSH and CDR2 LQKENI. The CDR3 spells CASSLALNEKLFF. The CDR3 DNA reads TGTGCCAGCTCACTAGCCCTTAATGAAAAACTGTTTTTT.

The count of this clone is one. The chain is built from TRBV12-5 and TRBJ1-1; 9 bases are a match to TRBD1. The CDR3 totals 20 residues. The V segment lost 2 bases and the J segment 1 base; nucleotides outside the gene matches: 17. Germline V lookup: CDR1 LGHNT, CDR2 FRNRAP. This CDR3 reads CASGLTQIPSPGQGNTEAFF. CDR3 sequence (DNA): TGTGCTAGTGGTTTGACACAAATTCCGTCCCCGGGACAGGGGAACACTGAAGCTTTCTTT. Using reference TRBV12-5 and TRBJ1-1 for the parts outside the CDR3, the full variable domain is DARVTQTPRHKVTEMGQEVTMRCQPILGHNTVFWYRQTMMQGLELLAYFRNRAPLDDSGMPKDRFSAEMPDATLATLKIQPSEPRDSAVYFCASGLTQIPSPGQGNTEAFFGQGTRLTVV.

CDR3 sequence (DNA): TGTGCCAGTAGTCCGGGACAGGGGGCTGGGGCCAACGTCCTGACTTTC. This gives the protein CASSPGQGAGANVLTF. The V gene is TRBV19, the J gene TRBJ2-6, with 11 nucleotides matching TRBD1. Germline V CDR1 and CDR2: LNHDA, SQIVND (reference sequence). V was clipped by 5 bases and J by 2 bases; unmatched bases: 2. This CDR3 spans 16 amino acids.

This chain connects TRBV27 to TRBJ1-2; 7 bases match TRBD1. V shed 3 bases and J 5 bases; nucleotides not matched to a gene: 6. The CDR3 has 14 residues. CDR1 and CDR2 (germline): MNHEY, SMNVEV (reference sequence). CDR3 residues: CASSFYQTGYGYTF. CDR3 DNA: TGTGCCAGCAGTTTCTACCAGACAGGGTATGGCTACACCTTC.

The chain links TRBV4-1 to TRBJ2-5, with 10 bases lining up with TRBD1. This CDR3 is built from 16 residues. Germline CDR1 reads MGHRA; CDR2 reads YSYEKL. With 4 bases clipped from V and 5 bases from J, the junction kept 10 bases outside the gene matches. The CDR3 sequence: CASSPRQGALDETQYF. As DNA, the CDR3 is TGCGCCAGCAGCCCAAGACAGGGGGCGCTTGATGAGACCCAGTACTTC.

The gene calls are TRBV7-8 and TRBJ2-7, with D uncertain. The CDR3 consists of 15 residues. CDR1 and CDR2 (germline): SGHVS, FQNEAQ. Between the trimmed V and J ends, which lost 5 bases and 4 bases, there was a span of 18 bases. The CDR3 here is CASSPSEGKGYEQYF. CDR3 in DNA: TGTGCCAGCAGCCCCTCAGAAGGGAAAGGATACGAGCAGTACTTC.

V usage is TRBV6-1 and J usage is TRBJ2-7, with 7 bases lining up with TRBD2. The CDR3 is 14 amino acids. From germline, CDR1 is MNHNS and CDR2 SASEGT. V lost 8 bases and J lost 1; bases outside the gene matches: 8. CDR3 in DNA: TGTGCCAGCGGATTTCTAGCGGAGTCCTACGAGCAGTACTTC. Its protein product is CASGFLAESYEQYF.

This clone was detected once. This rearrangement joins TRBV11-2 to TRBJ2-7, with D possibly TRBD2 on 5 matching bases. The germline V gene encodes CDR1 SGHAT and CDR2 FQNNGV. Trimming took off 4 bases at V and 4 bases at J, with 23 bases between the two ends. This CDR3 has 17 residues. The CDR3 DNA reads as TGTGCCAGCAGCTCAATTGCGGGCCCGCGAAGGGAATACGAGCAGTACTTC. Encoded protein: CASSSIAGPRREYEQYF.

V gene TRBV6-1 combines with J gene TRBJ2-3; 11 nucleotides align to TRBD2. With 4 bases clipped from V and 13 bases from J, the junction kept 10 bases outside the gene matches. There are 14 residues in the CDR3. Germline CDR1 and CDR2: MNHNS and SASEGT. In DNA form, the CDR3 reads TGTGCCAGCAGTGGCGGACTAGCGGGTGTATGGGAGTATTTT. Its protein is CASSGGLAGVWEYF.

This clone was observed once. The chain joins TRBV2 to TRBJ2-2; 10 bases agree with TRBD2. Trimming removed 4 bases from V and 9 bases from J; junction bases left unmatched: 8. Germline CDR1 SNHLY, CDR2 FYNNEI. This CDR3 is built from 15 residues. CDR3 residues: CASSVTSGFSRELFF. CDR3 sequence (DNA): TGTGCCAGCAGTGTGACTAGCGGGTTCTCCCGGGAGCTGTTTTTT.

The chain employs TRBV4-1 and TRBJ2-4, with D possibly being TRBD1 (6 bases). This CDR3 region has 16 residues. Germline values: CDR1 MGHRA, CDR2 YSYEKL. The V gene lost 1 base and the J gene lost 2 bases, with 12 bases spanning the gap. For the CDR3, the DNA is TGCGCCAGCAGCCAAGTACAGGGCCAGCCCAAAAACATTCAGTACTTC. Translated, it gives CASSQVQGQPKNIQYF.